A single sample is the source of the 18 T cell receptor beta chains below, sequenced in a study of T cells after yellow fever vaccination. TCRdb recomputed calls from the 5' RACE reads with MiXCR, one row per CDR3 protein. The sample carries some 300,000 distinct CDR3 sequences, less than 9.5% recorded once. The material was CD4+ T cells sorted from PBMCs, obtained 5 days after the yellow fever booster vaccination. The source is a man between 18 and 35 years old who received the YFV17D yellow fever vaccine.

A few counts support this clonotype. The chain couples TRBV12-3 or TRBV12-4 to TRBJ2-3, with 8 bases that match TRBD2. The CDR3 loop spans 15 amino acids. V was pared by 6 bases and J by 6 bases, with 11 bases of the junction left unmatched. The CDR3 nucleotides read TGTGCCAGCAGATCCGGGACTAGTATTTTTGATACGCAGTATTTT. Translating gives CASRSGTSIFDTQYF.

There are a few counts of this clonotype. The rearrangement joins TRBV4-1 to TRBJ2-4; possible D gene TRBD2, 5 bases. The CDR3 is 16 amino acids. Germline V gene lookup returns CDR1 MGHRA and CDR2 YSYEKL. With 2 bases removed from V and 0 bases from J, the gap between germline ends came to 11 bases. CDR3 region: CASSQNLGRAKNIQYF. In DNA form, the CDR3 reads TGCGCCAGCAGCCAAAACTTGGGGAGAGCCAAAAACATTCAGTACTTC.

The CDR3 sequence: CASSLERQGAKANTGELFF. The CDR3 nucleotides read TGTGCCAGCAGCTTAGAACGGCAGGGGGCGAAAGCGAACACCGGGGAGCTGTTTTTT. V and J are TRBV7-2 and TRBJ2-2; 8 bases line up with TRBD1. CDR1 and CDR2 from the germline V gene are SGHTA and FQGNSA. Losses at the gene ends were 1 base for V and 0 bases for J; bases not matched to a gene: 10. The length of the CDR3 is 19 residues.

This clonotype was counted between two and nine times. V and J are TRBV20-1 and TRBJ1-1, with unresolved D. The germline CDR1 and CDR2 sequences are DFQATT and SNEGSKA (reference sequence). With 5 bases removed from V and 7 bases from J, the gap between germline ends came to 20 bases. The CDR3 length is 14 residues. The CDR3 here is CSAPRTVGLGEAFF. The CDR3, as DNA: TGCAGTGCTCCCCGGACGGTTGGTTTAGGTGAAGCTTTCTTT.

This clonotype was detected many times. The chain is built from TRBV3-1 and TRBJ1-2; 10 bases match TRBD1. The CDR3 consists of 14 residues. Per germline, CDR1 LGHDT and CDR2 YNNKEL (reference sequence). After removal of 4 bases from V and 2 bases from J, the junction contained 1 base not matched to a gene. The CDR3 here is CASSLGQGNYGYTF. The CDR3 bases are TGTGCCAGCAGCCTGGGACAGGGGAACTATGGCTACACCTTC.

The V call is TRBV5-6, the J call TRBJ2-5; D is perhaps TRBD2 (5 bases). Germline V gene lookup returns CDR1 SGHDT and CDR2 YYEEEE. The V end lost 0 bases, the J end lost 5 bases, and 11 bases lay between the germline ends. CDR3 length: 14 residues. The CDR3 DNA sequence: TGTGCCAGCAGCTTGGGTGAGGGATGGGAGACCCAGTACTTC. Amino acids: CASSLGEGWETQYF.

This clonotype was seen a handful of times. This chain links TRBV6-1 with TRBJ2-2; 9 bases are shared with TRBD1. V trimming: 4 bases; J trimming: 7 bases; junction bases outside the gene matches: 13. Germline CDR1 MNHNS, CDR2 SASEGT. CDR3 size: 17 residues. CDR3 bases: TGTGCCAGCAGTGCGATAACAGGGGGCGTCAATTACGGGGAGCTGTTTTTT. As protein: CASSAITGGVNYGELFF.

The chain recombines TRBV10-2 with TRBJ1-5, with TRBD1 as a possible D gene (5 bases). The V end lost 7 bases, the J end lost 3 bases, and 13 bases lay between the germline ends. Germline V gives CDR1 WSHSY, CDR2 SAAADI. The CDR3 is made up of 14 amino acids. The CDR3: CASTEDRPNQPQHF. DNA of the CDR3: TGCGCCAGCACCGAAGACAGACCCAATCAGCCCCAGCATTTT.

This clonotype was picked up many times. The CDR3 DNA is TGCAGCGTTGACGAGGGCGGATCCGGGGAGCTGTTTTTT. Protein: CSVDEGGSGELFF. The rearrangement links TRBV29-1 to TRBJ2-2, with TRBD2 as a possible D gene (5 bases). V lost 3 bases and J 6 bases, leaving 11 bases between the germline ends. The CDR3 extends over 13 amino acids. CDR1 and CDR2 from the germline V gene are SQVTM and ANQGSEA.

V gene TRBV7-8 combines with J gene TRBJ1-2, with D maybe TRBD1 (6 bases). This CDR3 comprises 14 residues. Trimming took 4 bases from V and 5 from J, leaving 14 bases between them. CDR1 is SGHVS, CDR2 FQNEAQ, per germline. CDR3 protein: CASSSEQGRYGYTF. The CDR3 DNA reads as TGTGCCAGCAGCTCAGAACAGGGAAGGTATGGCTACACCTTC.

This clonotype was seen repeatedly, ten times or more. This chain joins TRBV7-2 and TRBJ2-1; 13 nucleotides match TRBD2. CDR1 is SGHTA and CDR2 is FQGNSA in the germline V gene. The CDR3 is 14 amino acids. The V gene end was trimmed by 5 bases and the J gene end by 5 bases; junction bases not matched to a gene: 0. CDR3 DNA: TGTGCCAGCAGCACTAGCGGGGGGGACAATGAGCAGTTCTTC. Amino acids: CASSTSGGDNEQFF.

This clonotype was observed a handful of times. The chain couples TRBV6-5 to TRBJ1-1; D is perhaps TRBD1 (6 bases). V gave up 0 bases and J gave up 5 bases, with 10 bases separating them. Germline V gene lookup returns CDR1 MNHEY and CDR2 SVGAGI. The CDR3 loop spans 14 amino acids. For the CDR3, the DNA is TGTGCCAGCAGTTACTCGGGGGGGCGTACTGAAGCTTTCTTT. Protein sequence: CASSYSGGRTEAFF.

The rearrangement joins TRBV7-9 to TRBJ2-4; D unclear. V was clipped by 4 bases and J by 5 bases, with 15 bases between them. This CDR3 spans 15 amino acids. Germline lookup yields CDR1 SEHNR and CDR2 FQNEAQ (reference sequence). The CDR3 region is CASSSPTLSENIQYF. The CDR3 region has the DNA TGTGCCAGCAGCTCCCCGACCTTGAGCGAAAACATTCAGTACTTC.

This clonotype was seen more than once but under ten times. The chain recombines TRBV4-1 with TRBJ1-3; D is perhaps TRBD1 (5 bases). Per germline, CDR1 MGHRA and CDR2 YSYEKL. The V end lost 3 bases, the J end lost 0 bases, and 15 bases lay between the germline ends. The CDR3 spans 17 residues. CDR3 in DNA: TGCGCCAGCAGCCACCTAGGGGAGGGGAGCTCTGGAAACACCATATATTTT. This translates into CASSHLGEGSSGNTIYF.

This clonotype was seen more than once but under ten times. The genes are TRBV20-1 and TRBJ2-3, with TRBD2 matching 14 bases. The V segment lost 6 bases and the J segment 3 bases; nucleotides outside the gene matches: 5. The germline gives CDR1 DFQATT, CDR2 SNEGSKA (reference sequence). The CDR3 contains 15 residues. The CDR3 DNA sequence: TGCAGTGCGACTAGCGGGGGGGCTGGGACAGATACGCAGTATTTT. Protein product: CSATSGGAGTDTQYF.

This clonotype was seen ten or more times. V is TRBV7-9 and J is TRBJ1-5; the D is unclear. In germline, CDR1 is SEHNR, CDR2 FQNEAQ (reference sequence). Trimming pared 2 bases from V and 0 bases from J, leaving 11 bases between. The CDR3 consists of 16 residues. The CDR3 bases are TGTGCCAGCAGCTTAAGCGGGTTCCATAGCAATCAGCCCCAGCATTTT. As protein: CASSLSGFHSNQPQHF.

The chain couples TRBV5-4 to TRBJ2-1, with 7 positions matching TRBD1. Germline V gene lookup returns CDR1 SGHNT and CDR2 YYREEE (reference sequence). J was trimmed by 10 bases and V by 2 bases; bases with no gene match: 3. The CDR3 totals 12 residues. The CDR3 reads CASSFDRAEQFF. DNA of the CDR3: TGTGCCAGCAGCTTCGACAGGGCAGAGCAGTTCTTC. The full variable domain, rest sourced from reference TRBV5-4 and TRBJ2-1, is ETGVTQSPTHLIKTRGQQVTLRCSSQSGHNTVSWYQQALGQGPQFIFQYYREEENGRGNFPPRFSGLQFPNYSSELNVNALELDDSALYLCASSFDRAEQFFGPGTRLTVL.

In this sample, this clonotype turned up many times. The chain is built from TRBV13 and TRBJ2-5, with D perhaps assigned TRBD1 or TRBD2 (6 bases each). The CDR3 has 15 amino acids. Germline values: CDR1 PRHDT, CDR2 FYEKMQ (reference sequence). V was clipped by 0 bases and J by 5 bases, with 13 bases between them. The CDR3 is CASSLGRQGRETQYF. The CDR3 region has the DNA TGTGCCAGCAGCTTAGGCCGTCAGGGGAGGGAGACCCAGTACTTC.